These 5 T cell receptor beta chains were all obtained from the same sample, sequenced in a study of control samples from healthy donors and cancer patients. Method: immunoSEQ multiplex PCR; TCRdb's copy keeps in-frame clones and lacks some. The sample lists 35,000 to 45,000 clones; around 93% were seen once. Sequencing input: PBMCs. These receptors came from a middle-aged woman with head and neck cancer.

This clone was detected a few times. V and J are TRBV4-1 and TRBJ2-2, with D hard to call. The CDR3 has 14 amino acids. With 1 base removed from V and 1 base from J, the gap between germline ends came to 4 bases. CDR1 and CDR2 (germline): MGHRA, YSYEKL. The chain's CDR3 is CASSQALNTGELFF. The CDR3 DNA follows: TGCGCCAGCAGCCAAGCCTTGAACACCGGGGAGCTGTTTTTT.

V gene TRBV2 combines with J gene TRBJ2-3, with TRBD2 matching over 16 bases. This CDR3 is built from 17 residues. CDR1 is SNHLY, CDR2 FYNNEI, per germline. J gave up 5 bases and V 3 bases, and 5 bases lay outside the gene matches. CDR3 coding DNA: TGTGCCAGCAGTGATGGGACTAGCGGGGGGGCGGGAGATACGCAGTATTTT. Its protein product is CASSDGTSGGAGDTQYF. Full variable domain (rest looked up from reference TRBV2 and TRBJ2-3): EPEVTQTPSHQVTQMGQEVILRCVPISNHLYFYWYRQILGQKVEFLVSFYNNEISEKSEIFDDQFSVERPDGSNFTLKIRSTKLEDSAMYFCASSDGTSGGAGDTQYFGPGTRLTVL.

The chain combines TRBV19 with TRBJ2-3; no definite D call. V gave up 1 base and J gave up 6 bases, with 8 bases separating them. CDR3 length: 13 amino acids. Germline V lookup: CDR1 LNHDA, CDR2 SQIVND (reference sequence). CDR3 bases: TGTGCCAGTAGTATAGGTAGCTTGGATACGCAGTATTTT. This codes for CASSIGSLDTQYF.

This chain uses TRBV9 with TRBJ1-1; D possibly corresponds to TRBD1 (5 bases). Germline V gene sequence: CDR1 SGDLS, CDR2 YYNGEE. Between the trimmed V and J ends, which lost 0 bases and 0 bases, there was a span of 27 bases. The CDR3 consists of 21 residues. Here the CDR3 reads CASSVGNRDGGFRYMNTEAFF. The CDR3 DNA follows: TGTGCCAGCAGCGTAGGGAATAGGGACGGGGGATTTAGGTATATGAACACTGAAGCTTTCTTT.

The CDR3 DNA is TGTGCCACCAGTGACTCTGGACTGACTGAAGCTTTCTTT. It encodes CATSDSGLTEAFF. The chain links TRBV24-1 to TRBJ1-1; no clear D. Looked up from germline, CDR1 is KGHDR and CDR2 is SFDVKD. The V end lost 4 bases, the J end lost 5 bases, and 10 bases lay between the germline ends. This CDR3 is 13 amino acids long.